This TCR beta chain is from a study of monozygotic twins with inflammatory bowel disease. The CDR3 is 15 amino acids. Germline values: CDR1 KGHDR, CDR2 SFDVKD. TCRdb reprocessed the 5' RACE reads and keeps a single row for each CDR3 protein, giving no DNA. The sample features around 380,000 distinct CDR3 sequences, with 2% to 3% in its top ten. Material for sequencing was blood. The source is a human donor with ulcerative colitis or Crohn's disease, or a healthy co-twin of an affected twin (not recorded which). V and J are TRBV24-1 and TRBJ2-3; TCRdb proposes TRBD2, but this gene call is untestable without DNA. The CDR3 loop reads CATSFTGGSTDTQYF.